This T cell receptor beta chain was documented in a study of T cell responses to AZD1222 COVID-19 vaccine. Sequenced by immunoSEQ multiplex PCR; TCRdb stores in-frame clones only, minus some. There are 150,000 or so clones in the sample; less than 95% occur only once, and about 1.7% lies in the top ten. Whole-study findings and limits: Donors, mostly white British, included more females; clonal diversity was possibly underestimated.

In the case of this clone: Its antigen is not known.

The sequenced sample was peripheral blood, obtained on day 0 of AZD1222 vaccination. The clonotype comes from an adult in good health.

The CDR3 region has the DNA TGTGCCAGCAGTTTATCCCCCGACTACGAGCAGTACTTC. It translates to CASSLSPDYEQYF. The V gene is TRBV27, the J gene TRBJ2-7; D is ambiguous. Germline V lookup: CDR1 MNHEY, CDR2 SMNVEV (reference sequence). The CDR3 has 13 residues. The ends were cut back, 0 bases at V and 3 bases at J, with 6 bases in the middle.